The 32 T cell receptor beta chains reported below all come from one sample, sequenced in a study of T-cell reconstitution after alpha-beta-depleted transplantation in children. Unique molecular identifiers were incorporated during preparation of the TCRbeta library. TCRdb re-analysed the PCR reads in MiXCR, keeping a single row per CDR3 protein. The repertoire holds some 300,000 distinct CDR3 sequences, with 9% to 12% as singletons. Sequenced material: PBMCs from the stem cell graft donor, taken from the stem cell graft. These TCRs come from a human donor who donated a stem cell graft to a child with acute lymphoblastic leukemia.

With respect to this clonotype: One junction end does not reproduce the germline sequence, and a read error may be involved. V usage is TRBV7-7 and J usage is TRBJ2-5; possibly TRBD1 for D (6 bases). This CDR3 is 15 amino acids long. The V gene's germline CDR1 is SSHAT and CDR2 FNYEAQ (reference sequence). As DNA, the CDR3 is TGTGCTAGCAGCTCGATGGACAGTTTGCAAGAGACCCAGTACTTC. Translation: CASSSMDSLQETQYF.

The chain couples TRBV5-4 to TRBJ2-3, with a possible D match to TRBD1 (5 bases). This CDR3 contains 13 residues. Trimming took 4 bases from V and 2 from J, leaving 8 bases between them. Germline V gene data show CDR1 as SGHNT and CDR2 as YYREEE (reference sequence). CDR3 coding DNA: TGTGCCAGCAGCGCAGGGATCACAGATACGCAGTATTTT. It yields the protein CASSAGITDTQYF.

Ten or more counts support this clonotype. The chain joins TRBV20-1 to TRBJ2-3; tentative D call: TRBD2 (5 bases). Trimming shortened V by 5 bases and J by 4 bases, and 13 bases separated the two germline ends. Germline CDR1 DFQATT, CDR2 SNEGSKA (reference sequence). The CDR3 is made up of 13 amino acids. CDR3 protein: CSASRTGADTQYF. The CDR3 DNA reads TGCAGTGCTTCCCGGACTGGTGCAGATACGCAGTATTTT.

Concerning this clonotype itself: Since a much larger clone is just one base distant, this may be a read error. This chain uses TRBV12-3 or TRBV12-4 with TRBJ2-3; 7 positions match TRBD1. The CDR3 loop spans 13 amino acids. The CDR3 DNA follows: TGTGCCATCAGTTGGGGGACAGTAGATACGCAGTATTTT. Its translation: CAISWGTVDTQYF.

The V gene is TRBV4-3, the J gene TRBJ2-2; D perhaps matches TRBD2 (6 bases). The V end was cut by 4 bases, the J end by 2 bases, with 14 bases between. This CDR3 contains 16 residues. Germline V lookup: CDR1 LGHNA, CDR2 YSLEER. The CDR3: CASSPIGLKNTGELFF. The DNA of the CDR3 is TGCGCCAGCAGCCCAATCGGACTAAAAAACACCGGGGAGCTGTTTTTT.

The rearrangement uses TRBV18 and TRBJ2-1; 7 positions match TRBD1. The CDR3 spans 15 residues. V lost 2 bases and J lost 3; bases outside the gene matches: 4. CDR1 and CDR2 from the germline V gene are KGHSH and LQKENI. Written as DNA, the CDR3 is TGTGCCAGCTCACCAGCCGGGACAGACTACAATGAGCAGTTCTTC. Amino acids: CASSPAGTDYNEQFF. The whole variable domain, remainder taken from reference TRBV18 and TRBJ2-1, is NAGVMQNPRHLVRRRGQEARLRCSPMKGHSHVYWYRQLPEEGLKFMVYLQKENIIDESGMPKERFSAEFPKEGPSILRIQQVVRGDSAAYFCASSPAGTDYNEQFFGPGTRLTVL.

This clonotype was detected a few times. The chain combines TRBV7-2 with TRBJ1-2; 8 positions agree with TRBD1. The CDR3 is made up of 16 amino acids. V lost 4 bases and J lost 5; bases outside the gene matches: 12. The germline CDR1 and CDR2 sequences are SGHTA and FQGNSA. CDR3 amino acids: CASSSEADREIYGYTF. The CDR3 DNA is TGTGCCAGCAGCTCAGAAGCGGACAGGGAGATATATGGCTACACCTTC.

The chain links TRBV18 to TRBJ1-1; D gene uncertain. Germline V lookup: CDR1 KGHSH, CDR2 LQKENI. The CDR3 consists of 15 residues. The V and J ends lost 1 base and 4 bases respectively, with 13 bases between them. The CDR3, as DNA: TGTGCCAGCTCACCACAGCCCGGGTCTCGCACTGAAGCTTTCTTT. Its translation: CASSPQPGSRTEAFF. The entire variable domain, with the rest obtained from reference TRBV18 and TRBJ1-1, is as follows: NAGVMQNPRHLVRRRGQEARLRCSPMKGHSHVYWYRQLPEEGLKFMVYLQKENIIDESGMPKERFSAEFPKEGPSILRIQQVVRGDSAAYFCASSPQPGSRTEAFFGQGTRLTVV.

The sample holds many counts of this clonotype. CDR3 nucleotide sequence: TGTGCCAGCAGAAGGGGGAAGGGCGATACGCAGTATTTT. This gives the protein CASRRGKGDTQYF. This chain uses TRBV6-1 with TRBJ2-3; D perhaps matches TRBD1 (6 bases). The germline gives CDR1 MNHNS, CDR2 SASEGT. The V and J ends lost 6 bases and 6 bases respectively, with 13 bases between them. The CDR3 is made up of 13 amino acids.

V is TRBV15 and J is TRBJ1-5; D is ambiguous. Trimming pared 1 base from V and 7 bases from J, leaving 5 bases between. The CDR3 consists of 12 residues. Germline assignment: CDR1 LNHNV and CDR2 YYDKDF (reference sequence). CDR3 protein: CATSRVGQPQHF. CDR3 nucleotide sequence: TGTGCCACCAGCAGAGTTGGACAGCCCCAGCATTTT.

This clonotype was picked up many times. The chain carries TRBV11-1 and TRBJ2-1; maybe TRBD2 (6 bases). Germline V gene data show CDR1 as SGHAT and CDR2 as FQDESV (reference sequence). V was cut by 1 base and J by 3 bases, with 16 bases left in between. The CDR3 runs 17 residues. CDR3 region: CASSLGIGGFHYNEQFF. CDR3 nucleotide sequence: TGTGCCAGCAGCTTAGGGATTGGGGGGTTCCACTACAATGAGCAGTTCTTC.

The chain has TRBV7-9 and TRBJ2-5; the match to TRBD2 covers 11 bases. Germline values: CDR1 SEHNR, CDR2 FQNEAQ (reference sequence). V trimming: 4 bases; J trimming: 2 bases; junction bases outside the gene matches: 3. The length of the CDR3 is 15 residues. CDR3 nucleotides: TGTGCCAGCAGCTCCGGGACTAGCGGACAAGAGACCCAGTACTTC. Its translation is CASSSGTSGQETQYF. Combining the CDR3 with reference TRBV7-9 and TRBJ2-5 gives the whole variable domain DTGVSQNPRHKITKRGQNVTFRCDPISEHNRLYWYRQTLGQGPEFLTYFQNEAQLEKSRLLSDRFSAERPKGSFSTLEIQRTEQGDSAMYLCASSSGTSGQETQYFGPGTRLLVL.

This chain joins TRBV5-6 and TRBJ2-5; D may be TRBD2 (6 bases). This CDR3 is built from 13 residues. Germline V lookup: CDR1 SGHDT, CDR2 YYEEEE. V gave up 2 bases and J gave up 5 bases, with 10 bases separating them. The CDR3 sequence is CASSFAAGETQYF. The CDR3 DNA sequence: TGTGCCAGCAGCTTCGCTGCGGGGGAGACCCAGTACTTC.

In this sample, this clonotype turned up many times. This chain links TRBV11-2 with TRBJ1-2; D uncertain. The CDR3 has 14 amino acids. Germline-derived CDR1 and CDR2 are SGHAT and FQNNGV. Between the trimmed V and J ends, which lost 0 bases and 3 bases, there was a span of 8 bases. The CDR3 DNA reads as TGTGCCAGCAGCTTAGAGTCGGCTCACTATGGCTACACCTTC. Its translation is CASSLESAHYGYTF.

This clonotype showed up many times. At one end the junction does not follow the germline gene, possibly because of a read error. The chain couples TRBV7-7 to TRBJ2-3; tentative D call: TRBD1 (7 bases). The germline V gene encodes CDR1 SSHAT and CDR2 FNYEAQ (reference sequence). This CDR3 region has 16 residues. CDR3 loop: CASSPGGLVRTDTQYF. CDR3 in DNA: TGTGCTAGCAGCCCAGGGGGGTTGGTTCGCACAGATACGCAGTATTTT.

The rearrangement joins TRBV10-3 to TRBJ2-3, with 16 bases identical to TRBD2. There are 21 residues in the CDR3. CDR1 ENHRY and CDR2 SYGVKD come from the germline V gene. V trimming: 3 bases; J trimming: 0 bases; junction bases outside the gene matches: 12. The CDR3 bases are TGTGCCATCAGTGACCTCGGGACTAGCGGGAGGGTCTACCTCAGCACAGATACGCAGTATTTT. This translates into CAISDLGTSGRVYLSTDTQYF.

The chain couples TRBV7-2 to TRBJ2-1; D may match TRBD1 or TRBD2 (6 bases each). The CDR3 covers 17 residues. The V and J ends lost 4 bases and 6 bases respectively, with 22 bases between them. Germline CDR1 SGHTA, CDR2 FQGNSA. The CDR3 nucleotides read TGTGCCAGCAGCTCAAGGGGGGCGGGGCGGCCCCGCAATGAGCAGTTCTTC. This gives the protein CASSSRGAGRPRNEQFF.

This clonotype was recorded at least ten times. The chain combines TRBV4-3 with TRBJ1-3, with unresolved D. CDR3 size: 13 residues. Trimming shortened V by 2 bases and J by 4 bases, and 6 bases separated the two germline ends. Germline CDR1 LGHNA, CDR2 YSLEER. CDR3 DNA: TGCGCCAGCAGCCAAACCGGGGGAAACACCATATATTTT. Its protein is CASSQTGGNTIYF.

This clonotype has more than one count but fewer than ten. This chain connects TRBV7-2 to TRBJ2-2; 7 bases line up with TRBD2. The CDR3 covers 17 residues. V lost 5 bases and J lost 5; bases outside the gene matches: 14. CDR1 and CDR2 (germline): SGHTA, FQGNSA. This chain's CDR3 is CASSRGRAGAGTGELFF. The DNA of the CDR3 is TGTGCCAGCAGCCGCGGTCGGGCGGGAGCGGGAACCGGGGAGCTGTTTTTT.

This chain connects TRBV4-2 to TRBJ2-6; a weak D match, TRBD2 (5 bases). The CDR3 totals 18 residues. Trimming pared 4 bases from V and 0 bases from J, leaving 16 bases between. Per the germline V gene, CDR1 is LGHNA and CDR2 is YNFKEQ. In DNA, the CDR3 is TGTGCCAGCAGCCTACGGACTCAGCGGAACTCTGGGGCCAACGTCCTGACTTTC. This sequence encodes CASSLRTQRNSGANVLTF.

The J gene is TRBJ2-3, the V gene TRBV5-1; 9 bases fit TRBD1. The CDR3 has 15 amino acids. The germline CDR1 and CDR2 sequences are SGHRS and YFSETQ. Trimming cost V 2 bases and J 3 bases; bases outside gene matches: 4. CDR3 in amino acids: CASSLPGTGTDTQYF. The CDR3 coding sequence is TGCGCCAGCAGCTTACCCGGGACAGGGACAGATACGCAGTATTTT.

In its sample, this clonotype was seen many times. The V call is TRBV7-2, the J call TRBJ2-7, with 7 bases identical to TRBD1. V dropped 4 bases and J dropped 2; count of bases not matched to a gene: 5. The CDR3 runs 14 residues. Germline-derived CDR1 and CDR2 are SGHTA and FQGNSA. CDR3: CASSSPGQPYEQYF. The DNA for the CDR3 is TGTGCCAGCAGCTCCCCGGGACAGCCCTACGAGCAGTACTTC.

This clonotype was observed a few times. V usage is TRBV29-1 and J usage is TRBJ2-3, with 8 bases fitting TRBD1. The germline CDR1 and CDR2 sequences are SQVTM and ANQGSEA. The length of the CDR3 is 14 residues. The V segment lost 6 bases and the J segment 2 bases; nucleotides outside the gene matches: 7. The DNA of the CDR3 is TGCAGCGTCTCCCCGGGACAGGTCACAGATACGCAGTATTTT. Protein sequence: CSVSPGQVTDTQYF.

The chain recombines TRBV7-2 with TRBJ1-1, with TRBD1 identical over 7 bases. Germline values: CDR1 SGHTA, CDR2 FQGNSA. The junction had 10 bases not matched to a gene; V was cut back by 5 bases and J by 1 base. The CDR3 spans 16 residues. The CDR3 region is CASSPTGWSTNTEAFF. CDR3 coding DNA: TGTGCCAGCAGCCCGACAGGGTGGTCGACGAACACTGAAGCTTTCTTT.

Only a few counts were recorded for this clonotype. This chain's CDR3 is CASSLGRDYKYEQYF. CDR3 nucleotides: TGTGCCAGCAGTTTAGGCCGGGACTATAAGTACGAGCAGTACTTC. The chain links TRBV12-3 or TRBV12-4 to TRBJ2-7; 7 bases agree with TRBD2. V gave up 1 base and J gave up 4 bases; unmatched junction bases: 7. The CDR3 has 15 amino acids.

This clonotype was found a few times. The CDR3 here is CASSYVGAGQPQHF. CDR3 nucleotides: TGTGCCAGCAGTTATGTGGGAGCCGGCCAGCCCCAGCATTTT. The gene calls are TRBV6-2 or TRBV6-3 and TRBJ1-5; no clear D. The germline V gene encodes CDR1 MNHEY and CDR2 SVGEGT. Between the trimmed V and J ends, which lost 3 bases and 7 bases, there was a span of 13 bases. This CDR3 is 14 amino acids long.

J is TRBJ2-7 and V is TRBV7-8; D gene uncertain. The V gene's germline CDR1 is SGHVS and CDR2 FQNEAQ. V was shortened by 5 bases and J by 2 bases, with 10 bases between the two germline ends. There are 13 residues in the CDR3. CDR3 residues: CASSPRVAYEQYF. CDR3 DNA: TGTGCCAGCAGCCCAAGAGTGGCCTACGAGCAGTACTTC.

J is TRBJ2-1 and V is TRBV5-1; the D is unclear. The CDR3 is made up of 14 amino acids. V gave up 0 bases and J gave up 10 bases, with 14 bases separating them. Germline-derived CDR1 and CDR2 are SGHRS and YFSETQ. CDR3 amino acids: CASSLGSLGGEQFF. CDR3 nucleotides: TGCGCCAGCAGCTTGGGGTCCTTAGGTGGAGAGCAGTTCTTC.

This clonotype was recorded a few times. In nucleotides, the CDR3 is TGTGCCAGTAAACCAAAGGGGGGGAACACTGAAGCTTTCTTT. It translates to CASKPKGGNTEAFF. The V and J genes are TRBV7-6 and TRBJ1-1, with D possibly being TRBD1 (6 bases). There are 14 residues in the CDR3. Deletions cut 9 bases from V and 1 base from J, with 15 bases between. Germline V gives CDR1 SGHVS, CDR2 FNYEAQ.

This clonotype was recorded many times. This chain uses TRBV3-1 with TRBJ1-2, with 7 bases that match TRBD1. The CDR3 is made up of 13 amino acids. V gave up 4 bases and J gave up 2 bases; unmatched junction bases: 1. Looked up from germline, CDR1 is LGHDT and CDR2 is YNNKEL (reference sequence). The CDR3, as DNA: TGTGCCAGCAGCCCACAGGGGAACTATGGCTACACCTTC. This encodes CASSPQGNYGYTF.

This chain joins TRBV12-3 or TRBV12-4 and TRBJ2-7; a weak D match, TRBD2 (5 bases). The ends were cut back, 6 bases at V and 6 bases at J, with 15 bases in the middle. The CDR3 runs to 13 residues. The CDR3 DNA reads as TGTGCCAGCAGGTCCTTAGCGCTCGGCGAGCAGTACTTC. Protein sequence: CASRSLALGEQYF.

The J gene is TRBJ2-7, the V gene TRBV7-2; perhaps TRBD2 as D (6 bases). Trimming shortened V by 1 base and J by 2 bases, and 9 bases separated the two germline ends. Germline lookup yields CDR1 SGHTA and CDR2 FQGNSA. CDR3 length: 14 amino acids. CDR3 sequence reads: CASSLGWGAYEQYF. CDR3 nucleotide sequence: TGTGCCAGCAGCTTAGGCTGGGGGGCCTACGAGCAGTACTTC.